This T cell receptor (beta chain) was profiled in a study of control samples from healthy donors and cancer patients. Profiled with immunoSEQ multiplex PCR; TCRdb holds only in-frame clones, not every one. The top ten clones hold 7.5% to 8% of a sample with about 78,000 clones, roughly 89% of them seen once. The CDR3 is made up of 14 amino acids. Trimming left V 5 bases short and J 12 bases short, with 23 bases between. Per germline, CDR1 KGHSH and CDR2 LQKENI. The material sequenced was blood. The chain recombines TRBV18 with TRBJ2-7; D perhaps matches TRBD1 (6 bases). This clonotype was sampled from a woman aged 55-70 years in good health. The CDR3 DNA follows: TGTGCCAGCTCATCACTGGCCGCCAGGGGAAGGCGGTACTTC. The encoded protein is CASSSLAARGRRYF. Together with reference TRBV18 and TRBJ2-7, the CDR3 gives the full variable domain: NAGVMQNPRHLVRRRGQEARLRCSPMKGHSHVYWYRQLPEEGLKFMVYLQKENIIDESGMPKERFSAEFPKEGPSILRIQQVVRGDSAAYFCASSSLAARGRRYFGPGTRLTVT.